A selection of T cell receptor beta chains follows, all from one sample in a study of T cell responses to AZD1222 COVID-19 vaccine. Clones were read by immunoSEQ multiplex PCR, and TCRdb kept only the in-frame ones, dropping some. The data contain some 160,000 clones, around 88% of them singletons. Sequenced here: peripheral blood, sampled 28 days after the second AZD1222 dose. All receptors derive from an adult who received the AZD1222 COVID-19 vaccine. Both conserved end residues are part of each CDR3. A D gene is named only where the DNA matches it firmly. Size values are once, few and many counts, or a class for expanded clones, and some rows have none.

TRBV2	.	TRBJ1-2	.	CASSDPIGLYGYTF	TGTGCCAGCAGTGACCCCATCGGGCTCTATGGCTACACCTTC
TRBV27	.	TRBJ1-6	.	CASSRDGLNSPLHF	TGTGCCAGCAGTCGGGACGGACTTAATTCACCCCTCCACTTT
TRBV7-9	.	TRBJ1-3	.	CASSLDTIYF	TGTGCCAGCAGCTTGGACACCATATATTTT
TRBV19	.	TRBJ2-6	.	CASSISGSGANVLTF	TGTGCCAGTAGTATATCGGGTTCTGGGGCCAACGTCCTGACTTTC
TRBV5-1	once	TRBJ2-2	TRBD1	CASSGTGVEIGELFF	TGCGCCAGCAGCGGGACAGGGGTCGAAATCGGGGAGCTGTTTTTT
TRBV2	once	TRBJ1-2	.	CASRANLGTGGSGYTF	TGTGCCAGCCGCGCCAACCTGGGGACGGGGGGAAGTGGCTACACCTTC
TRBV5-6	.	TRBJ1-4	.	CASSITGNEKLFF	TGTGCCAGCAGCATCACAGGGAATGAAAAACTGTTTTTT
TRBV6-2/TRBV6-3	.	TRBJ2-1	TRBD2	CASSRIAGGSYNEQFF	TGTGCCAGCAGTCGTATAGCGGGGGGGAGTTACAATGAGCAGTTCTTC
TRBV5-8	.	TRBJ2-5	.	CASSLDVSQETQYF	TGTGCCAGCAGCTTGGACGTTAGCCAAGAGACCCAGTACTTC
TRBV2	.	TRBJ1-1	.	CASSAQGAEAFF	TGTGCCAGCAGTGCCCAGGGTGCTGAAGCTTTCTTT
TRBV6-5	.	TRBJ2-4	.	CASGPMAVDIQYF	TGTGCCAGCGGGCCCATGGCTGTTGACATTCAGTACTTC
TRBV5-1	once	TRBJ2-7	.	CASRGTASSYEQYF	TGCGCCAGCAGAGGAACAGCCAGCTCCTACGAGCAGTACTTC
TRBV4-1	many	TRBJ1-3	.	CASSQEGQGGYTIYF	TGCGCCAGCAGCCAAGAGGGGCAGGGCGGTTACACCATATATTTT
TRBV2	few	TRBJ2-1	TRBD2	CASSGELLAGGRNEQFF	TGTGCCAGCAGTGGCGAACTCCTAGCGGGGGGGCGAAATGAGCAGTTCTTC
TRBV7-2	.	TRBJ2-5	.	CASSLVSGVQETQYF	TGTGCCAGCAGCTTAGTTTCAGGGGTCCAAGAGACCCAGTACTTC
TRBV14	.	TRBJ2-3	.	CASSQDQGSGTDTQYF	TGTGCCAGCAGCCAAGATCAGGGTAGCGGCACAGATACGCAGTATTTT
TRBV19	.	TRBJ1-2	.	CASTDGLITNYGYTF	TGTGCCAGTACCGACGGACTGATTACTAACTATGGCTACACCTTC
TRBV18	.	TRBJ2-7	TRBD1	CASSLRQGGSEQYF	TGTGCCAGCTCACTCCGACAGGGGGGTTCCGAGCAGTACTTC
TRBV7-2	.	TRBJ2-1	TRBD2	CASSGVSGGYNEQFF	TGTGCCAGCAGCGGGGTGAGCGGGGGCTACAATGAGCAGTTCTTC
TRBV19	.	TRBJ2-7	TRBD2	CASSPSAGVTYEQYF	TGTGCCAGTAGTCCCTCAGCGGGGGTTACCTACGAGCAGTACTTC